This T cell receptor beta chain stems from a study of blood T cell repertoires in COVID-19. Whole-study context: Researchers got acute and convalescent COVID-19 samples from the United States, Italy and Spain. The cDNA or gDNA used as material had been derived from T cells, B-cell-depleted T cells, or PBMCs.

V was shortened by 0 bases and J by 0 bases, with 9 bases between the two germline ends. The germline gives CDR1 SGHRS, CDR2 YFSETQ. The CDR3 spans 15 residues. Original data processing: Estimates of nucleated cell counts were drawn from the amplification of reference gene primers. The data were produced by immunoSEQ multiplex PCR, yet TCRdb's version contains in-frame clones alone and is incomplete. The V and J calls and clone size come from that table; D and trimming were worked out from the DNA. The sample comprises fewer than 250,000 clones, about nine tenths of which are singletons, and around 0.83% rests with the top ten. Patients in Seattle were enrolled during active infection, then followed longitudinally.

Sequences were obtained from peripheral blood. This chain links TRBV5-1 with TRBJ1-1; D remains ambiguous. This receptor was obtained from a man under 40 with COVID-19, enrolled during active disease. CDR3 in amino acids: CASSLAGRLNTEAFF. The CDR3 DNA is TGCGCCAGCAGCTTGGCTGGCCGTCTGAACACTGAAGCTTTCTTT.